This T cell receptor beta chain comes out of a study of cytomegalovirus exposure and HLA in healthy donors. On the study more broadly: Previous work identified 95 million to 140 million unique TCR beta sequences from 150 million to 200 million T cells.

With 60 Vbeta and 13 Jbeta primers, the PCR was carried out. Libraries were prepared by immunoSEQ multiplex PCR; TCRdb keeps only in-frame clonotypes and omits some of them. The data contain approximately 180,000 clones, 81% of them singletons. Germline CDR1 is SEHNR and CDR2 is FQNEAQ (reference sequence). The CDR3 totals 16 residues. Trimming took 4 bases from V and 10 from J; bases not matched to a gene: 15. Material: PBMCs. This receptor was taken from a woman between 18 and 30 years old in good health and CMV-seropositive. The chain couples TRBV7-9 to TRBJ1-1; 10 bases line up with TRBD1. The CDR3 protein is CASSSFRDRGGRAAFF. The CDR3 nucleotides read TGTGCCAGCAGCTCGTTTCGGGACAGGGGAGGAAGGGCAGCTTTCTTT.